Listed below are T cell receptor beta chains from one sample, sequenced in a study of cytomegalovirus exposure and HLA in healthy donors. Method: immunoSEQ multiplex PCR; TCRdb's copy keeps in-frame clones and lacks some. The sample records 170,000 or so clones, just under 85% being singletons. Source material: PBMCs. The receptors were gathered from a girl aged 5-17 years in good health and CMV-seropositive. Each CDR3 is given with its conserved first and last residue. The order of the fields is V gene, J gene, D gene, clone size, CDR3 DNA, CDR3 protein. The D gene is left open where the match is weak. The size of a clone is reported for some rows only, either as once, few or many, or as a class for expanded clones.

TRBV5-1,TRBJ1-6,NA,NA,TGCGCCAGCAGCATTGGAGGGGCGGGATCACCCCTCCACTTT,CASSIGGAGSPLHF
TRBV18,TRBJ2-6,NA,NA,TGTGCCAGCTCACCATCGATCGCCGCGGTTATCGCAGGGGCCAACGTCCTGACTTTC,CASSPSIAAVIAGANVLTF
TRBV19,TRBJ1-5,NA,NA,TGTGCCAGTAGCCTCATACAGGATCAGCCCCAGCATTTT,CASSLIQDQPQHF
TRBV5-6,TRBJ1-2,TRBD1,NA,TGTGCCAGCAGGGGACAGGGGTCCTCTATTGGCTACACCTTC,CASRGQGSSIGYTF
TRBV5-6,TRBJ1-1,TRBD1,NA,TGTGCCAGCAGCCCTGAGACAGGGCTGAGCACTGAAGCTTTCTTT,CASSPETGLSTEAFF
TRBV6-5,TRBJ1-2,NA,NA,TGTGCCAGCAGCCAACAGGTTTGGGGACTATATGGCTACACCTTC,CASSQQVWGLYGYTF
TRBV5-1,TRBJ1-2,NA,NA,TGCGCCAGCAGCTTGGATGCAGGGAGGGCCCTTAACTATGGCTACACCTTC,CASSLDAGRALNYGYTF
TRBV11-3,TRBJ1-1,TRBD1,NA,TGTGCCAGCAGCCCCCGACAGGGGCTGAACACTGAAGCTTTCTTT,CASSPRQGLNTEAFF
TRBV4-1,TRBJ1-3,TRBD1,once,TGCGCCAGCAGCCCACTAACGACAGGGAGATCTGGAAACACCATATATTTT,CASSPLTTGRSGNTIYF
TRBV9,TRBJ2-7,NA,NA,TGTGCCAGCAGCGGGGGCCAAGGAGGGCTCTCCTACGAGCAGTACTTC,CASSGGQGGLSYEQYF
TRBV7-9,TRBJ2-3,NA,NA,TGTGCCAGCAGCCGGAGGACAGATACGCAGTATTTT,CASSRRTDTQYF